This entry lists 30 T cell receptor beta chains sequenced from one sample in a study of blood T cells in healthy people across ages. Using a J-beta primer mix together with a sample-barcoded 5' primer, a second PCR was run for about 6 to 11 cycles. From the 5' RACE reads, TCRdb called clonotypes with MiXCR, one entry per CDR3 protein. The table shows some 700,000 distinct CDR3 sequences, with around 40% occurring only once. The specimen was blood. These TCRs come from a woman aged 55-70 years in good health.

The CDR3 region has the DNA TGTGCCAGCAGCATACCCAGTAGCGGAATCTACAATGAGCAGTTCTTC. It codes for CASSIPSSGIYNEQFF. V is TRBV5-5 and J is TRBJ2-1, with D perhaps matching TRBD2 (6 bases). Germline V CDR1 and CDR2: SGHKS, YYEKEE (reference sequence). Trimming took off 4 bases at V and 3 bases at J, with 17 bases between the two ends. The CDR3 is made up of 16 amino acids.

The gene calls are TRBV20-1 and TRBJ2-3, with D possibly being TRBD1 or TRBD2 (6 bases each). The CDR3 covers 14 residues. V was shortened by 0 bases and J by 4 bases, with 11 bases between the two germline ends. Germline V lookup: CDR1 DFQATT, CDR2 SNEGSKA (reference sequence). The CDR3 protein is CSARDGGLSDTQYF. In DNA, the CDR3 is TGCAGTGCTAGAGATGGGGGGCTCTCAGATACGCAGTATTTT.

This chain connects TRBV6-5 to TRBJ1-1; a weak D match, TRBD1 (5 bases). Trimming took off 0 bases at V and 7 bases at J, with 12 bases between the two ends. The CDR3 runs 14 residues. CDR1 is MNHEY and CDR2 is SVGAGI in the germline V gene. CDR3 amino acids: CASSYSGETLEAFF. The CDR3, as DNA: TGTGCCAGCAGTTACTCAGGGGAGACCCTTGAAGCTTTCTTT.

V usage is TRBV29-1 and J usage is TRBJ2-5; no reliable D call. V was pared by 4 bases and J by 1 base, with 7 bases between. The CDR3 totals 12 residues. The germline V gene encodes CDR1 SQVTM and CDR2 ANQGSEA. The CDR3 DNA reads as TGCAGCGTTGGGAACACCCAAGAGACCCAGTACTTC. This encodes CSVGNTQETQYF.

The genes are TRBV27 and TRBJ1-3; D gene uncertain. Germline CDR1 reads MNHEY; CDR2 reads SMNVEV (reference sequence). Trimming pared 8 bases from V and 0 bases from J, leaving 8 bases between. The CDR3 length is 13 residues. CDR3 sequence reads: CASSPSSGNTIYF. DNA of the CDR3: TGTGCCAGCTCACCGAGCTCTGGAAACACCATATATTTT.

Here the CDR3 reads CAWNPGLTPYTF. In nucleotides, the CDR3 is TGTGCCTGGAATCCGGGACTTACTCCCTACACCTTC. The rearrangement uses TRBV30 and TRBJ1-2; possible D gene TRBD1, 5 bases. CDR1 GTSNPN and CDR2 SVGIG come from the germline V gene (reference sequence). V gave up 4 bases and J gave up 10 bases, with 16 bases separating them. The CDR3 is 12 amino acids.

Comment on this clonotype: This may stem from a read error, because a much larger clone lies one nucleotide away. This sequence joins TRBV7-2 and TRBJ2-1, with 8 bases lining up with TRBD2. V lost 7 bases and J lost 13; bases outside the gene matches: 18. The CDR3 consists of 15 residues. Germline V CDR1 and CDR2: SGHTA, FQGNSA. The CDR3 here is CASNPAGALQETQFF. The CDR3 nucleotides are TGTGCCAGCAACCCAGCGGGGGCGCTCCAAGAGACCCAGTTCTTC. The whole variable domain, filled in from reference TRBV7-2 and TRBJ2-1, reads GAGVSQSPSNKVTEKGKDVELRCDPISGHTALYWYRQSLGQGLEFLIYFQGNSAPDKSGLPSDRFSAERTGGSVSTLTIQRTQQEDSAVYLCASNPAGALQETQFFGPGTRLTVL.

This clonotype was observed a few times. The chain couples TRBV7-2 to TRBJ2-1; TRBD2 agrees at 11 bases. Losses at the gene ends were 5 bases for V and 15 bases for J; bases not matched to a gene: 12. Germline V gene sequence: CDR1 SGHTA, CDR2 FQGNSA. The CDR3 is 14 residues long. DNA of the CDR3: TGTGCCAGCAGCCCTAGCCAGACTAGCGGGGTTCTGTTCTTC. This gives the protein CASSPSQTSGVLFF.

The chain carries TRBV4-2 and TRBJ2-5; 12 positions agree with TRBD2. Per germline, CDR1 LGHNA and CDR2 YNFKEQ. V trimming: 4 bases; J trimming: 11 bases; junction bases outside the gene matches: 11. This CDR3 is 15 amino acids long. CDR3 bases: TGTGCCAGCAGCCGCCCGAGGACTAGCGGGGCCCAGCAGTACTTC. Translated, it gives CASSRPRTSGAQQYF.

A remark on this clonotype: Its ends do not fully match the called genes, so a read error is possible. The genes are TRBV7-2 and TRBJ2-3, with 10 bases aligning to TRBD2. Per the germline V gene, CDR1 is SGHTA and CDR2 is FQGNSA. The CDR3 extends over 16 amino acids. The CDR3 region is CASSLGLARSIDTQYF. The CDR3 bases are TGTGCCAGCAGCTTGGGACTAGCGAGGAGCATAGATACGCAGTATTTT.

The genes are TRBV7-2 and TRBJ2-7; D is possibly TRBD1 (6 bases). The CDR3 has 17 amino acids. Germline CDR1 reads SGHTA; CDR2 reads FQGNSA. Between the trimmed V and J ends, which lost 1 base and 3 bases, there was a span of 19 bases. CDR3 DNA: TGTGCCAGCAGCTTAGTATCGGACAGCCGTAGCCTCTACGAGCAGTACTTC. Translation: CASSLVSDSRSLYEQYF.

The V gene is TRBV7-3, the J gene TRBJ2-1, with a tentative D call TRBD2 (5 bases). Looked up from germline, CDR1 is SGHTA and CDR2 is FQGTGA. CDR3 length: 13 residues. Deletions cut 1 base from V and 13 bases from J, with 14 bases between. For the CDR3, the DNA is TGTGCCAGCAGCTTAAACGTTGGGGAGACCCAGTTCTTC. This codes for CASSLNVGETQFF.

V gene TRBV24-1 combines with J gene TRBJ2-1; 10 bases are shared with TRBD2. With 3 bases clipped from V and 8 bases from J, the junction kept 3 bases outside the gene matches. Germline CDR1 reads KGHDR; CDR2 reads SFDVKD. This CDR3 is 14 amino acids long. CDR3 in DNA: TGTGCCACCAGTGATCCCGGGACTAGCGATGAGCAGTTCTTC. Translating gives CATSDPGTSDEQFF.

The V call is TRBV20-1, the J call TRBJ1-2; perhaps TRBD1 as D (5 bases). Trimming cost V 0 bases and J 0 bases, with 20 bases left between them. The CDR3 consists of 18 residues. The V gene's germline CDR1 is DFQATT and CDR2 SNEGSKA (reference sequence). The CDR3 DNA reads as TGCAGTGCTAGAGATGGAAGGACATGGAGGACCTCTAACTATGGCTACACCTTC. This sequence encodes CSARDGRTWRTSNYGYTF.

This clonotype was observed a few times. The chain has TRBV18 and TRBJ1-2; TRBD1 matches 8 bases. Germline assignment: CDR1 KGHSH and CDR2 LQKENI. After removal of 3 bases from V and 7 bases from J, the junction contained 7 bases not matched to a gene. CDR3 size: 14 residues. Here the CDR3 reads CASSPGQERSGYTF. As DNA, the CDR3 is TGTGCCAGCTCACCGGGACAGGAGCGGAGTGGCTACACCTTC.

The V and J genes are TRBV25-1 and TRBJ1-6, with unresolved D. This CDR3 spans 15 amino acids. V shed 0 bases and J shed 6 bases, with 9 bases lying between them. Germline V CDR1 and CDR2: MGHDK, SYGVNS. The CDR3 sequence: CASSEYRGRNSPLHF. The DNA for the CDR3 is TGTGCCAGCAGTGAATATCGTGGGCGTAATTCACCCCTCCACTTT.

The table lists this clonotype with a few counts. The CDR3 nucleotides are TGTGCCAGCAGCCGGGGACTAGCGGTTGACAATGAGCAGTTCTTC. As protein: CASSRGLAVDNEQFF. The V gene is TRBV7-2, the J gene TRBJ2-1, with TRBD2 matching 11 bases. V was clipped by 5 bases and J by 5 bases; unmatched bases: 5. Germline lookup yields CDR1 SGHTA and CDR2 FQGNSA. The CDR3 is 15 amino acids.

CDR3 amino acids: CASSSTGGSSGANVLTF. The CDR3 coding sequence is TGTGCCAGCAGTTCGACAGGGGGTAGCTCTGGGGCCAACGTCCTGACTTTC. This chain joins TRBV7-2 and TRBJ2-6; 9 bases line up with TRBD1. Per the germline V gene, CDR1 is SGHTA and CDR2 is FQGNSA. After removal of 6 bases from V and 0 bases from J, the junction contained 6 bases not matched to a gene. There are 17 residues in the CDR3.

The CDR3 DNA sequence: TGTGCCAGCAGCGTAGATGGAAGGGAGACCCAGTACTTC. It is translated as CASSVDGRETQYF. The V gene is TRBV9, the J gene TRBJ2-5; D gene unclear. The CDR3 is 13 amino acids. The germline V gene encodes CDR1 SGDLS and CDR2 YYNGEE. Trimming shortened V by 0 bases and J by 5 bases, and 8 bases separated the two germline ends.

V gene TRBV14 combines with J gene TRBJ2-3, with no clear D. V was clipped by 1 base and J by 0 bases, with 8 bases between them. The CDR3 totals 15 residues. Germline CDR1 reads SGHDN; CDR2 reads FVKESK. The CDR3 loop is CASSQGAPSTDTQYF. DNA of the CDR3: TGTGCCAGCAGCCAAGGGGCCCCTAGCACAGATACGCAGTATTTT.

This clonotype was seen a few times. The gene calls are TRBV6-5 and TRBJ2-1; D may be TRBD2 (5 bases). Germline CDR1 MNHEY, CDR2 SVGAGI. The CDR3 contains 13 residues. The ends were cut back, 2 bases at V and 9 bases at J, with 11 bases in the middle. Here the CDR3 reads CASSYRSGFEQFF. Here the CDR3 DNA reads TGTGCCAGCAGTTACCGGTCGGGATTTGAGCAGTTCTTC.

The chain is built from TRBV2 and TRBJ1-2; D is unresolved. V lost 4 bases and J 3 bases, leaving 6 bases between the germline ends. The CDR3 loop spans 12 amino acids. Germline V CDR1 and CDR2: SNHLY, FYNNEI. In DNA, the CDR3 is TGTGCCAGCAGTGGGCTAGACTATGGCTACACCTTC. Its translation: CASSGLDYGYTF.

V gene TRBV6-2 or TRBV6-3 combines with J gene TRBJ1-3; tentative D call: TRBD1 (6 bases). Germline-derived CDR1 and CDR2 are MNHEY and SVGEGT. V was clipped by 8 bases and J by 0 bases, with 11 bases between them. This CDR3 is 14 amino acids long. The CDR3 coding sequence is TGTGCCAGCTTTGACAGGAGCTCTGGAAACACCATATATTTT. This sequence encodes CASFDRSSGNTIYF.

This chain joins TRBV7-9 and TRBJ2-1, with 10 nucleotides matching TRBD2. The ends lost 5 bases at V and 8 bases at J; junction bases unmatched: 9. The CDR3 consists of 15 residues. Germline assignment: CDR1 SEHNR and CDR2 FQNEAQ (reference sequence). In nucleotides, the CDR3 is TGTGCCAGCAGCCAGGGGAGCGGGGGGGGATATGAGCAGTTCTTC. Translated: CASSQGSGGGYEQFF.

The chain combines TRBV7-2 with TRBJ2-2, with D unclear. Between the trimmed V and J ends, which lost 4 bases and 5 bases, there was a span of 17 bases. Germline CDR1 reads SGHTA; CDR2 reads FQGNSA. This CDR3 comprises 16 residues. The CDR3, as DNA: TGTGCCAGCAGCTCGTATGGGCAGGTTGGAACCGGGGAGCTGTTTTTT. It specifies CASSSYGQVGTGELFF.

This clonotype was recorded at least ten times. In DNA form, the CDR3 reads TGTGCCAGCAGCTTAGTGGGACGGGAGACCCAGTACTTC. Protein sequence: CASSLVGRETQYF. The V gene is TRBV7-2, the J gene TRBJ2-5; the D gene could be TRBD1 or TRBD2 (5 bases each). Germline V gives CDR1 SGHTA, CDR2 FQGNSA. The V gene lost 1 base and the J gene lost 5 bases, with 8 bases spanning the gap. CDR3 size: 13 residues. Using reference TRBV7-2 and TRBJ2-5 for the parts outside the CDR3, the full variable domain is GAGVSQSPSNKVTEKGKDVELRCDPISGHTALYWYRQSLGQGLEFLIYFQGNSAPDKSGLPSDRFSAERTGGSVSTLTIQRTQQEDSAVYLCASSLVGRETQYFGPGTRLLVL.

This clonotype has only a few counts. The chain carries TRBV5-1 and TRBJ2-5, with 7 bases lining up with TRBD2. The CDR3 is 14 amino acids. Germline CDR1 reads SGHRS; CDR2 reads YFSETQ. Trimming took 4 bases from V and 5 from J; bases not matched to a gene: 8. The CDR3 here is CASSPLDGGETQYF. CDR3 nucleotides: TGCGCCAGCAGCCCGTTGGACGGGGGGGAGACCCAGTACTTC. The variable domain in full, with the rest retrieved from reference TRBV5-1 and TRBJ2-5, is KAGVTQTPRYLIKTRGQQVTLSCSPISGHRSVSWYQQTPGQGLQFLFEYFSETQRNKGNFPGRFSGRQFSNSRSEMNVSTLELGDSALYLCASSPLDGGETQYFGPGTRLLVL.

This clonotype was observed at least ten times. The chain couples TRBV7-2 to TRBJ2-1, with D tentatively TRBD2 (5 bases). The CDR3 has 14 amino acids. V was cut by 2 bases and J by 5 bases, with 10 bases left in between. Germline values: CDR1 SGHTA, CDR2 FQGNSA. DNA of the CDR3: TGTGCCAGCAGCTTACCCCGGGAAGACAATGAGCAGTTCTTC. Its protein product is CASSLPREDNEQFF.

The chain recombines TRBV20-1 with TRBJ2-3; D is unclear. V lost 1 base and J 1 base, leaving 6 bases between the germline ends. The CDR3 is 13 residues long. Germline V gene data show CDR1 as DFQATT and CDR2 as SNEGSKA (reference sequence). CDR3 in amino acids: CSARADGTDTQYF. CDR3 DNA sequence: TGCAGTGCTAGAGCAGATGGCACAGATACGCAGTATTTT.

This clonotype was observed a few times. This chain links TRBV10-3 with TRBJ1-2; 7 bases agree with TRBD1. Germline loops: CDR1 ENHRY, CDR2 SYGVKD. The V segment lost 7 bases and the J segment 7 bases; nucleotides outside the gene matches: 9. The CDR3 extends over 13 amino acids. CDR3 region: CAITSTGNSGYTF. CDR3 sequence (DNA): TGTGCCATCACTTCGACAGGGAACAGTGGCTACACCTTC.